This TCR beta chain originates from a study of early T cells in non-severe SARS-CoV-2 infection. Study conclusions and caveats: Lookups in VDJdb leaned toward anti-spike CD8 responses and missed private and CD4 specificities.

TCRdb itself ran the 5' RACE reads through MiXCR, one entry per CDR3 protein. The sample carries about 84,000 distinct CDR3 sequences, around an eighth recorded once. The CDR3 runs to 15 residues. Germline trimming cut 2 bases from V and 4 bases from J; bases unmatched to any gene: 3. Germline V lookup: CDR1 SGDLS, CDR2 YYNGEE. This clonotype showed up many times. What it binds is unknown. This TCR was recovered from an adult who was a healthcare worker with PCR-confirmed SARS-CoV-2 infection or an uninfected control (not recorded which). The source material was whole blood. This chain joins TRBV9 and TRBJ1-5; 10 nucleotides agree with TRBD1. The CDR3 nucleotides read TGTGCCAGCAGCGTCGGACAGGGGGGGAATCAGCCCCAGCATTTT. Amino acids: CASSVGQGGNQPQHF.